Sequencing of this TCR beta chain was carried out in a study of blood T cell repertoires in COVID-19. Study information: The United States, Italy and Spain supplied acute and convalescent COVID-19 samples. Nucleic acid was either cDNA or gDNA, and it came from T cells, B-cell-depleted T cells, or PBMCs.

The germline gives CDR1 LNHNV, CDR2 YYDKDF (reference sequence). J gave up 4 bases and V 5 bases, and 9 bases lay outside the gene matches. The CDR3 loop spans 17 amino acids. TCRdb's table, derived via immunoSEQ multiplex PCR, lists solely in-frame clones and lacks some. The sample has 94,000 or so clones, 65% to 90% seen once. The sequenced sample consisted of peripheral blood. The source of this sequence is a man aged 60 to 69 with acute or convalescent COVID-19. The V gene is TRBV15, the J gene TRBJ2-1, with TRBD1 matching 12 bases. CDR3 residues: CATSRGTGGYSYNEQFF. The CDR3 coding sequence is TGTGCCACCAGCCGCGGGACAGGGGGCTACTCATACAATGAGCAGTTCTTC.